The rows below give T cell receptor beta chains drawn from one sample of a study of blood T cells in healthy people across ages. TCRdb re-derived calls from the 5' RACE reads in MiXCR, one entry per CDR3 protein. The table has some 780,000 distinct CDR3 sequences, roughly three fifths seen once; the top ten hold roughly 24%. Sequencing input: blood. All receptors come from a man in his forties in good health. The CDR3 runs from the conserved cysteine through the conserved F or W. D genes are given only for firm matches. Some rows have no size entry. The others give once, few or many, or a class for an expanded clone.

d_call: .
clone_size: once
v_call: TRBV12-3/TRBV12-4
j_call: TRBJ1-2
cdr3_length: 14
cdr3_nt: TGTGCCAGCAGTTTAACATCTTCCCAGGATGGCTACACCTTC
cdr3_aa: CASSLTSSQDGYTF

d_call: .
clone_size: .
v_call: TRBV7-9
j_call: TRBJ1-6
cdr3_length: 17
cdr3_nt: TGTGCCAGCAGCTTCCGCAACCGGGGAAGTGGGAATTCACCCCTCCACTTT
cdr3_aa: CASSFRNRGSGNSPLHF

d_call: .
clone_size: .
v_call: TRBV3-1
j_call: TRBJ2-5
cdr3_length: 16
cdr3_nt: TGTGCCAGCAGCCATAAGGGGGTGGGTGCTTTGGAGACCCAGTACTTC
cdr3_aa: CASSHKGVGALETQYF

d_call: .
clone_size: .
v_call: TRBV2
j_call: TRBJ1-1
cdr3_length: 12
cdr3_nt: TGTGCCAGCAGAGCGGGTAACACTGAAGCTTTCTTT
cdr3_aa: CASRAGNTEAFF

d_call: .
clone_size: .
v_call: TRBV5-5
j_call: TRBJ2-1
cdr3_length: 19
cdr3_nt: TGTGCCAGCAGCTCCCGACCGTTCCCGGTTCGGACCACATACAATGAGCAGTTCTTC
cdr3_aa: CASSSRPFPVRTTYNEQFF

d_call: TRBD2
clone_size: few
v_call: TRBV29-1
j_call: TRBJ2-1
cdr3_length: 17
cdr3_nt: TGCAGCGGATCCGGACTAGCGGGAGAAGGAACCTACAATGAGCAGTTCTTC
cdr3_aa: CSGSGLAGEGTYNEQFF

d_call: TRBD2
clone_size: .
v_call: TRBV5-1
j_call: TRBJ2-1
cdr3_length: 20
cdr3_nt: TGCGCCAGCAGCTTGGCCTTAGTGGCGGGGGAGTCCCTAACCTACAATGAGCAGTTCTTC
cdr3_aa: CASSLALVAGESLTYNEQFF

d_call: TRBD1
clone_size: few
v_call: TRBV2
j_call: TRBJ2-4
cdr3_length: 15
cdr3_nt: TGTGCCAGCAGAGGGGACAGGGAAGCCAAAAACATTCAGTACTTC
cdr3_aa: CASRGDREAKNIQYF

d_call: TRBD1
clone_size: .
v_call: TRBV6-2/TRBV6-3
j_call: TRBJ2-2
cdr3_length: 15
cdr3_nt: TGCGCCGTCGGCCGAGGGACAGGGGCCCTCGGGGAGCTGTTTTTT
cdr3_aa: CAVGRGTGALGELFF

d_call: TRBD1
clone_size: .
v_call: TRBV30
j_call: TRBJ2-7
cdr3_length: 11
cdr3_nt: TGTGCCTGGAGTCCAGGGGGAGCCCAGTACTTC
cdr3_aa: CAWSPGGAQYF

d_call: .
clone_size: .
v_call: TRBV3-1
j_call: TRBJ2-1
cdr3_length: 14
cdr3_nt: TGTGCCAGCAGCCAACCATTACCGGGACCAGAGCAGTTCTTC
cdr3_aa: CASSQPLPGPEQFF

d_call: .
clone_size: .
v_call: TRBV4-3
j_call: TRBJ1-2
cdr3_length: 13
cdr3_nt: TGCGCCAGCAGCCAGGTAGAAGGACGAGGCTACACCTTC
cdr3_aa: CASSQVEGRGYTF

d_call: TRBD1
clone_size: few
v_call: TRBV28
j_call: TRBJ2-7
cdr3_length: 15
cdr3_nt: TGTGCCAGCAGGCTCCGGACAGGGGAGAGGTACGAGCAGTACTTC
cdr3_aa: CASRLRTGERYEQYF

d_call: TRBD1
clone_size: .
v_call: TRBV6-5
j_call: TRBJ2-7
cdr3_length: 14
cdr3_nt: TGTGCCAGCAGCCGGGACAGTAGGTCCTACGAGCAGTACTTC
cdr3_aa: CASSRDSRSYEQYF

d_call: .
clone_size: few
v_call: TRBV24-1
j_call: TRBJ2-3
cdr3_length: 15
cdr3_nt: TGTGCCACCAGTGATCCCGGGGCTATCACAGATACGCAGTATTTT
cdr3_aa: CATSDPGAITDTQYF

d_call: TRBD2
clone_size: few
v_call: TRBV6-1
j_call: TRBJ2-7
cdr3_length: 13
cdr3_nt: TGTGCCAGCAGGCCCGGGACTAGCTGGGAGCAGTACTTC
cdr3_aa: CASRPGTSWEQYF

d_call: TRBD1
clone_size: .
v_call: TRBV18
j_call: TRBJ2-7
cdr3_length: 15
cdr3_nt: TGTGCCAGCTCACCTTCCGGGACAGGGTCCTACGAGCAGTACTTC
cdr3_aa: CASSPSGTGSYEQYF